This note documents a single T cell receptor beta chain sequence. What this receptor recognizes is not known. No base-level quality is on record; no much larger clone is a single base apart. The collaborating institutions used their own protocols to collect whole blood in K2EDTA tubes. For TCRbeta analysis, collaborator samples were shipped as frozen whole blood, as isolated PBMCs, or as DNA extracted from either sample type. Trimming takes 3 bases off V and 12 bases off J; junction bases not matched to a gene: 9. CDR1 and CDR2, looked up from the germline V gene, are MGHDK and SYGVNS. The CDR3 numbers 15 residues from cysteine through phenylalanine. The kept DNA is CDR3 alone, 45 bases in frame from the first base. TCRbeta CDR3 regions were amplified from genomic DNA using the immunoSEQ Assay, a bias-controlled multiplex PCR. The original pipeline was this. Within the assay, amplification of reference gene primers was used to estimate how many nucleated cells each sample contained. To quantify the absolute abundance of each unique TCRbeta CDR3 rearrangement, sequence reads were collapsed and filtered. For each sample, productive Simpson clonality was calculated by taking the square root of Simpson's diversity index across productive rearrangements. TCRdb provides this immuneACCESS table in a form limited to in-frame rearrangements. Some clones are lacking; in checked studies, under half of them reflect an unresolved V gene, and why the rest are absent is not known. The DNA was the basis for D and trimming; V, J and clone size are from that table. Present in this sample are roughly 100,000 clones, roughly 82% of which were seen just once. The leading ten clones occupy roughly 4.1% of the sample.

This record comes from a study of blood T cell repertoires in COVID-19 (dated by TCRdb to 2020 to 2021). A note on the overall study: Samples covering the acute and convalescent phases of COVID-19 were provided by collaborators in the United States, Italy and Spain. Samples came from the ongoing ImmuneRACE study (first 160 participants) plus 1,254 subjects from 6 global collaborators. Where available, HLA class I and class II types were taken from metadata supplied by the sample provider and were not determined by assay-based typing. Nearly every sample came with metadata listing a de-identified subject ID, COVID-19 status, age in years and sex. The material from the prospective study consisted of cDNA or gDNA derived from T cells, B-cell-depleted T cells, or PBMCs. The dataset comprised deeply sampled blood TCRbeta repertoires from subjects exposed to, actively infected with, or recovered from COVID-19. The repertoires were released in a freely available public database intended as a resource for research on the immune response to SARS-CoV-2.

Overall study outcomes, separate from this receptor: The amount of clinical and demographic metadata varied by source and participant and was provided uncurated.

The receptor's source is a human donor in a cohort sampled during active COVID-19. The sample was peripheral blood. The chain uses TRBV25-1 and TRBJ2-1; 12 central nucleotides agree with TRBD1. The CDR3 corresponds to CASSEGQGAAWGQFF. The nucleotide sequence is given as TGTGCCAGCAGTGAGGGACAGGGGGCCGCTTGGGGGCAGTTCTTC.